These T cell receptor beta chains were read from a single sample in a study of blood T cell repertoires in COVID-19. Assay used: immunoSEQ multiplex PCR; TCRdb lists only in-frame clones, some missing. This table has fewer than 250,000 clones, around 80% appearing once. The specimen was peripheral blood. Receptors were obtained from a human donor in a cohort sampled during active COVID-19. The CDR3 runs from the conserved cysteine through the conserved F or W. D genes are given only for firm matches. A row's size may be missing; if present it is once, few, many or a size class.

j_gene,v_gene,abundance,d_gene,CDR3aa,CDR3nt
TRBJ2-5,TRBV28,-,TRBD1,CASSLRQGAGETQYF,TGTGCCAGCAGTCTCCGACAGGGGGCGGGAGAGACCCAGTACTTC
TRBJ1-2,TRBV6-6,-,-,CASSYSGQGNYGYTF,TGTGCCAGCAGTTACTCGGGTCAGGGAAACTATGGCTACACCTTC
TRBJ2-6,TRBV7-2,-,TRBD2,CASSWTSGSGGANVLTF,TGTGCCAGCAGCTGGACTAGCGGGAGTGGCGGGGCCAACGTCCTGACTTTC
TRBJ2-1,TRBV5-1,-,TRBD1,CASRTGEDEQFF,TGCGCCAGCCGGACAGGGGAGGATGAGCAGTTCTTC
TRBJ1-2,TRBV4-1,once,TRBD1,CASSQGGDSTYGYTF,TGCGCCAGCAGCCAAGGGGGGGACAGTACTTATGGCTACACCTTC
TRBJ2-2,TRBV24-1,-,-,CATSDPGLGELFF,TGTGCCACCAGTGATCCGGGACTCGGGGAGCTGTTTTTT
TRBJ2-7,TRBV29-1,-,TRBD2,CSVTPSVAGGVNTYEQYF,TGCAGCGTTACTCCTAGCGTGGCGGGAGGAGTTAACACCTACGAGCAGTACTTC
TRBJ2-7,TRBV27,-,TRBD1,CASRRGQGLYEQYF,TGTGCCAGCCGCCGGGGACAGGGTCTATACGAGCAGTACTTC
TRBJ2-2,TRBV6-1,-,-,CASSEAGGAGELFF,TGTGCCAGCAGTGAAGCTGGAGGGGCCGGGGAGCTGTTTTTT
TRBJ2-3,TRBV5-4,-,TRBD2,CASSLIAGGGADTQYF,TGTGCCAGCAGCCTTATAGCGGGAGGGGGGGCAGATACGCAGTATTTT
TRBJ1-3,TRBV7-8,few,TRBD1,CASSATGTGHSGNTIYF,TGTGCCAGCAGCGCGACCGGGACAGGGCACTCTGGAAACACCATATATTTT
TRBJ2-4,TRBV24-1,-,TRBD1,CATSDPGQPIQYF,TGTGCCACCAGTGATCCGGGACAGCCAATTCAGTACTTC